The entry below gives a single T cell receptor (beta chain) sequence along with its context. Its antigen is currently unknown. Investigators reverse transcribed all isolated RNA, so they sequenced expressed TCRB transcripts. Only in-frame clones appear in the TCRdb table, and some are missing; sequencing was by immunoSEQ multiplex PCR. The repertoire consists of 150,000 to 190,000 clones, with approximately 10% occurring once and the leading ten covering approximately 0.5%. This specimen comes from a study of beta chain features in type 1 diabetes. All of the sorted populations showed purity greater than 95%. The CDR3 length is 13 residues. Germline trimming cut 7 bases from V and 4 bases from J; bases unmatched to any gene: 5. CDR1 and CDR2 from the germline V gene are LNHDA and SQIVND (reference sequence). Overall study results and limits: Small HLA sub-analyses could not settle whether HLA shapes TCRB rearrangement. Patients with Type 1 diabetes showed moderately but significantly shorter TCRB CDR3s in all four CD4+ subsets.

This clonotype originated in a man aged 25-45 years with type 1 diabetes. The sequenced sample consisted of central memory CD4+ T cells from blood. The V gene is TRBV19, the J gene TRBJ1-1; 8 bases are shared with TRBD1. In DNA, the CDR3 is TGTGCCAGTACCGCCACAGGGGGCACTGAAGCTTTCTTT. Encoded protein: CASTATGGTEAFF.